Listed here are 3 T cell receptor beta chains from one sample, sequenced in a study of blood T cell repertoires in COVID-19. The method was immunoSEQ multiplex PCR; TCRdb's version includes in-frame clones alone and lacks a portion of them. The table has around 500,000 clones, approximately 85% seen once. Sequenced input: peripheral blood. Receptors originate from a human donor in a cohort sampled during active COVID-19.

The V call is TRBV7-8, the J call TRBJ1-1, with 7 bases identical to TRBD1. Trimming took 6 bases from V and 2 from J; bases not matched to a gene: 6. Looked up from germline, CDR1 is SGHVS and CDR2 is FQNEAQ. This CDR3 contains 14 residues. The CDR3 region has the DNA TGTGCCAGCAGGACCCAAGGGGGCAACACTGAAGCTTTCTTT. Amino acids: CASRTQGGNTEAFF. The complete variable domain, with remaining parts taken from reference TRBV7-8 and TRBJ1-1, reads GAGVSQSPRYKVAKRGQDVALRCDPISGHVSLFWYQQALGQGPEFLTYFQNEAQLDKSGLPSDRFFAERPEGSVSTLKIQRTQQEDSAVYLCASRTQGGNTEAFFGQGTRLTVV.

The V and J genes are TRBV7-9 and TRBJ1-5; D gene ambiguous. Germline V lookup: CDR1 SEHNR, CDR2 FQNEAQ (reference sequence). CDR3 length equals 15 residues. Trimming took 2 bases from V and 3 from J, leaving 11 bases between them. The CDR3 DNA is TGTGCCAGCAGCTTAACTCCAGGCCCCAATCAGCCCCAGCATTTT. Amino acids: CASSLTPGPNQPQHF. Looking up the rest from reference TRBV7-9 and TRBJ1-5 gives the full variable domain: DTGVSQNPRHKITKRGQNVTFRCDPISEHNRLYWYRQTLGQGPEFLTYFQNEAQLEKSRLLSDRFSAERPKGSFSTLEIQRTEQGDSAMYLCASSLTPGPNQPQHFGDGTRLSIL.

The V and J genes are TRBV10-3 and TRBJ2-3, with 8 bases lining up with TRBD1. With V trimmed by 3 bases and J by 0 bases, 2 bases remained unmatched. This CDR3 comprises 15 residues. Germline V CDR1 and CDR2: ENHRY, SYGVKD. The CDR3 loop reads CAISDGTGSTDTQYF. As DNA, the CDR3 is TGTGCCATCAGTGACGGGACAGGCAGCACAGATACGCAGTATTTT.